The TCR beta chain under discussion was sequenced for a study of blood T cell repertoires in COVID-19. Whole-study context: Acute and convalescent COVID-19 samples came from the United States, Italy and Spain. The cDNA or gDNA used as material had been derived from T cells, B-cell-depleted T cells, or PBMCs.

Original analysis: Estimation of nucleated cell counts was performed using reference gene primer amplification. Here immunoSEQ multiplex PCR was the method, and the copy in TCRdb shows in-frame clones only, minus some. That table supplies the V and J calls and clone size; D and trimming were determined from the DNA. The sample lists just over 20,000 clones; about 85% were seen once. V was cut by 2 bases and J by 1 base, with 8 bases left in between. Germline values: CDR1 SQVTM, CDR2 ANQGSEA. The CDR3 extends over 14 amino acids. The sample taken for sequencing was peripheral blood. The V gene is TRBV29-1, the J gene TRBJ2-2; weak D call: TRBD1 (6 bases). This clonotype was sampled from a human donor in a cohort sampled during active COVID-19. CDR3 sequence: CSVERGGNTGELFF. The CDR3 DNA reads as TGCAGCGTTGAACGAGGGGGGAACACCGGGGAGCTGTTTTTT.